Sequencing of this T cell receptor beta chain was carried out in a study of T cells expressing NK-cell markers. No DNA is given; TCRdb re-called the 5' RACE reads and lists each CDR3 protein once. This sample's table has almost 450,000 distinct CDR3 sequences. The clonotype was recovered from a woman aged 18-70 years in good health. The material sequenced was blood T cells: a sorted CD56 or NKG2C T cell subset, CD4+ or CD8+ T cells, or bulk PBMC T cells (not recorded which).

The chain's CDR3 is CSAAPGSGANVLTF. V usage is TRBV20-1 and J usage is TRBJ2-6. The CDR3 spans 14 residues. Germline-derived CDR1 and CDR2 are DFQATT and SNEGSKA (reference sequence).